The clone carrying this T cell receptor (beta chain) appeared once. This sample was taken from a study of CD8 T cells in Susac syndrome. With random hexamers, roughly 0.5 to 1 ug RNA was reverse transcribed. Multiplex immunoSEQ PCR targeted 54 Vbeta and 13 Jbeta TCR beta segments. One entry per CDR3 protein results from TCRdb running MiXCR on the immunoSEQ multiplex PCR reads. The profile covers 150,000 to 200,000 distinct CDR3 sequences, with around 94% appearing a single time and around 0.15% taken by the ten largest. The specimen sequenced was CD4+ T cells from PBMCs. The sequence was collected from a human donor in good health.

Here the CDR3 DNA reads TGCAGCGCCCGGCCCCCAGGGAGGACTGAAGCTTTCTTT. Protein sequence: CSARPPGRTEAFF. The J gene is TRBJ1-1, the V gene TRBV29-1; weak D call: TRBD1 (5 bases). Trimming cost V 7 bases and J 5 bases, with 17 bases left between them. Germline V gives CDR1 SQVTM, CDR2 ANQGSEA. The CDR3 runs 13 residues.